The 25 T cell receptor beta chains presented below share a single source sample, sequenced in a study of blood T cell repertoires in COVID-19. The table came from immunoSEQ multiplex PCR; TCRdb's copy has only in-frame clones and leaves some out. The sample lists under 350,000 clones, around 86% occurring once. Sample: peripheral blood. The receptors were sampled from a man in his late teens or twenties with active or convalescent COVID-19.

The chain employs TRBV24-1 and TRBJ1-2; D is ambiguous. With 0 bases removed from V and 8 bases from J, the gap between germline ends came to 9 bases. Germline V gene lookup returns CDR1 KGHDR and CDR2 SFDVKD. CDR3 length: 13 amino acids. The CDR3 DNA reads TGTGCCACCAGTGATTTGCGATCACAAGGCTACACCTTC. It translates to CATSDLRSQGYTF.

This chain joins TRBV4-2 and TRBJ2-7, with 9 bases lining up with TRBD2. Germline loops: CDR1 LGHNA, CDR2 YNFKEQ. CDR3 length: 18 residues. The V gene end was trimmed by 0 bases and the J gene end by 2 bases; junction bases not matched to a gene: 11. The CDR3 coding sequence is TGTGCCAGCAGCCAAGATAAGGTCCTTGGCGGGGGGGCCTACGAGCAGTACTTC. Translation gives CASSQDKVLGGGAYEQYF.

V is TRBV9 and J is TRBJ1-2; D perhaps matches TRBD1 (5 bases). Germline CDR1 reads SGDLS; CDR2 reads YYNGEE. The CDR3 is made up of 15 amino acids. The ends were cut back, 3 bases at V and 4 bases at J, with 16 bases in the middle. CDR3 DNA sequence: TGTGCCAGCAGCGCGGGGGGACCGTTGAGCTATGGCTACACCTTC. Its protein is CASSAGGPLSYGYTF.

The CDR3 is CASSKPGTGSFSGNTIYF. In DNA, the CDR3 is TGTGCCAGCAGTAAACCCGGGACAGGTTCTTTCTCTGGAAACACCATATATTTT. The rearrangement uses TRBV28 and TRBJ1-3, with 8 bases that match TRBD1. V lost 5 bases, J lost 0 bases, and 12 bases stayed unmatched. Germline V gene data show CDR1 as MDHEN and CDR2 as SYDVKM. The CDR3 covers 18 residues. The whole variable domain, remainder taken from reference TRBV28 and TRBJ1-3, is DVKVTQSSRYLVKRTGEKVFLECVQDMDHENMFWYRQDPGLGLRLIYFSYDVKMKEKGDIPEGYSVSREKKERFSLILESASTNQTSMYLCASSKPGTGSFSGNTIYFGEGSWLTVV.

The chain joins TRBV5-6 to TRBJ2-2; D unclear. This CDR3 region has 14 residues. Trimming stripped 0 bases from V and 4 bases from J, with 7 bases between. Germline V gene lookup returns CDR1 SGHDT and CDR2 YYEEEE. The CDR3: CASSLVDSTGELFF. The CDR3 nucleotides are TGTGCCAGCAGCTTGGTTGATAGCACCGGGGAGCTGTTTTTT.

The V gene is TRBV3-1 (or the pseudogene TRBV3-2), the J gene TRBJ1-1; D perhaps matches TRBD1 (5 bases). The CDR3 runs 16 residues. CDR1 LGHDT and CDR2 YNNKEL come from the germline V gene (reference sequence). Trimming removed 1 base at V and 1 base at J, with 13 bases between. The CDR3, as DNA: TGTGCCAGCAGCCAAGTGGGGGGGTTGGGGAACACTGAAGCTTTCTTT. Its protein product is CASSQVGGLGNTEAFF.

This clone was seen a single time. The chain combines TRBV19 with TRBJ1-4; D is ambiguous. This CDR3 is built from 15 residues. Germline lookup yields CDR1 LNHDA and CDR2 SQIVND (reference sequence). Between the trimmed V and J ends, which lost 3 bases and 0 bases, there was a span of 8 bases. The CDR3 coding sequence is TGTGCCAGTAGTATGTCGGTTGCAACTAATGAAAAACTGTTTTTT. Amino acid sequence: CASSMSVATNEKLFF. The full variable domain, its missing parts supplied by reference TRBV19 and TRBJ1-4, is DGGITQSPKYLFRKEGQNVTLSCEQNLNHDAMYWYRQDPGQGLRLIYYSQIVNDFQKGDIAEGYSVSREKKESFPLTVTSAQKNPTAFYLCASSMSVATNEKLFFGSGTQLSVL.

The table lists this clone with a few counts. The genes are TRBV5-6 and TRBJ1-2; the D gene is possibly TRBD1 (6 bases). V lost 0 bases and J 7 bases, leaving 13 bases between the germline ends. This CDR3 spans 14 amino acids. Germline CDR1 and CDR2: SGHDT and YYEEEE. The CDR3 DNA reads as TGTGCCAGCAGCTTGGTAGCAGGGGTCCGTGGCTACACCTTC. Its translation is CASSLVAGVRGYTF.

The CDR3 coding sequence is TGTGCAGCGACGGACACTGAACTTTATTCACCCCTCCACTTT. It codes for CAATDTELYSPLHF. The chain combines TRBV28 with TRBJ1-6; perhaps TRBD1 as D (5 bases). The length of the CDR3 is 14 residues. Per the germline V gene, CDR1 is MDHEN and CDR2 is SYDVKM.

The rearrangement links TRBV5-6 to TRBJ2-7, with a weak D call TRBD1 (5 bases). The V gene lost 4 bases and the J gene lost 1 base, with 9 bases spanning the gap. The CDR3 extends over 13 amino acids. Germline-derived CDR1 and CDR2 are SGHDT and YYEEEE. CDR3 in DNA: TGTGCCAGCAGCCCAGGGATTTCCTACGAGCAGTACTTC. Protein sequence: CASSPGISYEQYF.

The V gene is TRBV12-3 or TRBV12-4, the J gene TRBJ1-1; possible D gene TRBD1, 5 bases. The CDR3 is made up of 11 amino acids. Trimming took 4 bases from V and 10 from J, leaving 10 bases between them. CDR3 in amino acids: CASSSGSRAFF. In DNA form, the CDR3 reads TGTGCCAGCAGTTCAGGGTCCCGAGCTTTCTTT.

This clone was seen only a few times. The CDR3 region has the DNA TGTGCCAGCAGTTTCTCTCCTAGCGGGAGAGATGAGCAGTTCTTC. As protein: CASSFSPSGRDEQFF. The genes are TRBV6-2 or TRBV6-3 and TRBJ2-1; 10 bases map to TRBD2. The J segment lost 8 bases and the V segment lost 4 bases, leaving 8 bases of the junction unmatched. The CDR3 consists of 15 residues. The germline V gene encodes CDR1 MNHEY and CDR2 SVGEGT.

The chain links TRBV30 to TRBJ1-2, with D uncertain. There are 10 residues in the CDR3. V was pared by 6 bases and J by 8 bases, with 10 bases between. The germline CDR1 and CDR2 sequences are GTSNPN and SVGIG (reference sequence). CDR3 coding DNA: TGTGCCTGCCAGACGGGAGGCTACACCTTC. It encodes CACQTGGYTF.

The table lists this clone with a count of one. Here the CDR3 reads CASSRTSSDEQFF. The DNA of the CDR3 is TGTGCCAGCAGCCGGACTAGTTCCGATGAGCAGTTCTTC. V gene TRBV3-1 (or the pseudogene TRBV3-2) combines with J gene TRBJ2-1; 7 nucleotides align to TRBD2. CDR3 size: 13 residues. Germline values: CDR1 LGHDT, CDR2 YNNKEL (reference sequence). The V gene end was trimmed by 4 bases and the J gene end by 8 bases; junction bases not matched to a gene: 5.

The rearrangement joins TRBV2 to TRBJ2-2, with a possible D match to TRBD1 (5 bases). The germline V and J ends were trimmed by 9 bases and 0 bases, with 14 bases remaining between them. CDR3 size: 15 residues. The germline V gene has CDR1 SNHLY and CDR2 FYNNEI. CDR3 nucleotide sequence: TGTGCCAGTAGACTTCGGACAACGAACACCGGGGAGCTGTTTTTT. Amino acids: CASRLRTTNTGELFF. Full variable domain (remainder filled in from reference TRBV2 and TRBJ2-2): EPEVTQTPSHQVTQMGQEVILRCVPISNHLYFYWYRQILGQKVEFLVSFYNNEISEKSEIFDDQFSVERPDGSNFTLKIRSTKLEDSAMYFCASRLRTTNTGELFFGEGSRLTVL.

This clone was detected once. This CDR3 is CASSQTQGISGANVLTF. The DNA for the CDR3 is TGCGCCAGCAGCCAAACCCAGGGGATCTCTGGGGCCAACGTCCTGACTTTC. This chain joins TRBV4-3 and TRBJ2-6, with D perhaps TRBD1 (6 bases). Trimming pared 2 bases from V and 0 bases from J, leaving 11 bases between. The germline V gene encodes CDR1 LGHNA and CDR2 YSLEER. This CDR3 is built from 17 residues.

This chain uses TRBV6-5 with TRBJ1-2; 8 bases fit TRBD1. CDR3 size: 13 residues. The V gene end was trimmed by 7 bases and the J gene end by 1 base; junction bases not matched to a gene: 2. The germline V gene encodes CDR1 MNHEY and CDR2 SVGAGI. The CDR3 reads CASTDRGNYGYTF. DNA for the CDR3: TGTGCCAGCACAGACAGGGGTAACTATGGCTACACCTTC.

The V gene is TRBV27, the J gene TRBJ2-3; D gene ambiguous. CDR3 size: 15 residues. With 5 bases removed from V and 6 bases from J, the gap between germline ends came to 18 bases. Per the germline V gene, CDR1 is MNHEY and CDR2 is SMNVEV (reference sequence). The CDR3 bases are TGTGCCAGCAGTGACGCTACAATGACCGGGGATACGCAGTATTTT. Translated: CASSDATMTGDTQYF.

The V gene is TRBV5-4, the J gene TRBJ2-1, with D possibly being TRBD2 (6 bases). The V end was cut by 0 bases, the J end by 4 bases, with 11 bases between. CDR3 size: 15 residues. In germline, CDR1 is SGHNT, CDR2 YYREEE (reference sequence). CDR3 residues: CASSLESGRYNEQFF. The CDR3 DNA reads TGTGCCAGCAGCTTGGAAAGTGGGAGGTACAATGAGCAGTTCTTC.

This clone was counted a few times. This chain links TRBV7-8 with TRBJ2-2, with 8 bases aligning to TRBD2. Germline V CDR1 and CDR2: SGHVS, FQNEAQ. This CDR3 spans 22 amino acids. V was clipped by 2 bases and J by 0 bases; unmatched bases: 20. CDR3 sequence (DNA): TGTGCCAGCAGCTTACCACTTTCGGGAGGGCCTGGTGCCGTGACGAACACCGGGGAGCTGTTTTTT. It yields the protein CASSLPLSGGPGAVTNTGELFF.

The genes are TRBV4-3 and TRBJ2-3; D not resolved. V was clipped by 1 base and J by 7 bases, with 6 bases between them. This CDR3 has 12 amino acids. The germline V gene encodes CDR1 LGHNA and CDR2 YSLEER. The CDR3 coding sequence is TGCGCCAGCAGCCAAGGGGCTCATACGCAGTATTTT. Protein product: CASSQGAHTQYF.

About this clone itself: This sample includes further DNA sequences coding for the same CDR3. The genes are TRBV7-9 and TRBJ2-2; no definite D call. The V end lost 3 bases, the J end lost 1 base, and 6 bases lay between the germline ends. The V gene's germline CDR1 is SEHNR and CDR2 FQNEAQ (reference sequence). This CDR3 spans 14 amino acids. DNA for the CDR3: TGTGCCAGCAGCTTGTCGGGGAACACCGGGGAGCTGTTTTTT. Translation gives CASSLSGNTGELFF.

The genes are TRBV7-2 and TRBJ2-5; 16 bases map to TRBD2. The junction had 8 bases not matched to a gene; V was cut back by 5 bases and J by 2 bases. Per germline, CDR1 SGHTA and CDR2 FQGNSA. The CDR3 spans 18 residues. The CDR3 bases are TGTGCCAGCAGCCCCTCGGGACTAGCGGGAGGGAAACAAGAGACCCAGTACTTC. Translating gives CASSPSGLAGGKQETQYF.

This chain uses TRBV5-1 with TRBJ1-1; possible D gene TRBD1, 5 bases. CDR3 length: 17 residues. V shed 2 bases and J shed 0 bases, with 17 bases lying between them. Germline assignment: CDR1 SGHRS and CDR2 YFSETQ. The CDR3 sequence: CASSFPGLGGMNTEAFF. CDR3 DNA sequence: TGCGCCAGCAGCTTTCCGGGCCTGGGGGGAATGAACACTGAAGCTTTCTTT. Combining the CDR3 with reference TRBV5-1 and TRBJ1-1 gives the whole variable domain KAGVTQTPRYLIKTRGQQVTLSCSPISGHRSVSWYQQTPGQGLQFLFEYFSETQRNKGNFPGRFSGRQFSNSRSEMNVSTLELGDSALYLCASSFPGLGGMNTEAFFGQGTRLTVV.

A few counts support this clone. V and J are TRBV7-9 and TRBJ2-2; TRBD1 aligns across 7 bases. Germline CDR1 is SEHNR and CDR2 is FQNEAQ (reference sequence). With V trimmed by 6 bases and J by 7 bases, 5 bases remained unmatched. The CDR3 loop spans 13 amino acids. CDR3 region: CASRRDRDGELFF. CDR3 DNA: TGTGCCAGCAGGAGAGACAGGGACGGGGAGCTGTTTTTT. The complete variable domain, with remaining parts taken from reference TRBV7-9 and TRBJ2-2, reads DTGVSQNPRHKITKRGQNVTFRCDPISEHNRLYWYRQTLGQGPEFLTYFQNEAQLEKSRLLSDRFSAERPKGSFSTLEIQRTEQGDSAMYLCASRRDRDGELFFGEGSRLTVL.